Sequencing of this TCR beta chain was carried out in a study of T cell responses to AZD1222 COVID-19 vaccine. Whole-study findings and limits: Seropositive at baseline were only five or six AZD1222 recipients. Mostly white British, mostly female donors; authors suggested clonal diversity may be underestimated. The CD4 TCRs associated with vaccination extended across spike and predominated at 160-218 and 743-854. Repertoires were obtained only post-peak T cell response.

Sequencing was performed with immunoSEQ multiplex PCR; in TCRdb, only in-frame clones are kept and a portion is missing. The table lists 98,000 or so clones, 88% of them singletons, with about 15% in the top ten. CDR1 and CDR2 (germline): SGHTA, FQGNSA. The CDR3 has 15 amino acids. V was clipped by 2 bases and J by 0 bases, with 11 bases between them. As for this clone: Its antigen is undetermined.

This TCR came from an adult who received the AZD1222 COVID-19 vaccine. The material was peripheral blood, obtained 28 days after the second AZD1222 dose. The genes are TRBV7-2 and TRBJ2-7, with a possible D match to TRBD2 (5 bases). The CDR3 nucleotides are TGTGCCAGCAGCTTATCCGGGGTTAGCTCCTACGAGCAGTACTTC. It specifies CASSLSGVSSYEQYF.